This TCR beta chain was documented in a study of Ad26.COV2.S vaccination and SARS-CoV-2 variants. Using immunoSEQ multiplex PCR, the repertoire was profiled, and TCRdb retains in-frame clones only, with some absent. Among around 420,000 clones, more than 75% were seen once, and the ten largest hold about 3.5%. This clone was recorded only once. With 4 bases removed from V and 4 bases from J, the gap between germline ends came to 16 bases. Germline CDR1 and CDR2: LNHDA and SQIVND (reference sequence). The CDR3 spans 15 residues. Treatment described: about 20 received Ad26.COV2.S at low or high dose, single or two shots; 5 received placebo; per-sample allocation not given. Repertoires come from day 63 after the first vaccine or placebo injection.

The V gene is TRBV19, the J gene TRBJ1-1; possibly TRBD1 for D (5 bases). This receptor was identified in a person aged 18-60 years who received the Ad26.COV2.S COVID-19 vaccine or a placebo. Sequenced material: peripheral blood, taken in a trial of Ad26.COV2.S vaccine versus placebo. CDR3 sequence: CASSTSYGAGTEAFF. The CDR3 nucleotides read TGTGCCAGTAGTACCTCATATGGGGCCGGCACTGAAGCTTTCTTT.